Given below is one T cell receptor beta chain in context. Its specificity is unknown. One entry per CDR3 protein, without DNA, is what TCRdb gives after re-calling the 5' RACE reads. Here the sample table reports roughly 390,000 distinct CDR3 sequences. These data originate in a study of T cells expressing NK-cell markers. On the study more broadly: Investigators obtained TCR beta repertoires from sorted CD3+CD56+NKG2C+, CD3+CD56+NKG2C- and CD3+CD56-NKG2C+ T cells.

Germline V CDR1 and CDR2: MNHNY, SVGAGI (reference sequence). The CDR3 is made up of 14 amino acids. Study-wide results and caveats: In roughly six donors, dominant NKG2C+ clonotypes were roughly 1.0-8% of CD8+ T cells. These clonotypes, the leaders elsewhere, also led the CD3+CD56-NKG2C+ fraction in a handful of donors.

The TCR comes from a woman in her fifties or sixties in good health. The sample consisted of blood T cells: a sorted CD56 or NKG2C T cell subset, CD4+ or CD8+ T cells, or bulk PBMC T cells (not recorded which). The V gene is TRBV6-6, the J gene TRBJ2-1. CDR3: CASSSYPGDNEQFF.